This entry lists 21 T cell receptor beta chains sequenced from one sample in a study of shared clonotypes between healthy human individuals. The protocol was immunoSEQ multiplex PCR, while the TCRdb copy is restricted to in-frame clones and leaves out a portion. This repertoire shows 2 million to 2.5 million clones, approximately 93% found once; its top ten account for 0.39%. The sample consisted of naive CD4+ T cells from PBMCs. Subset defined: CD45RA+ positively selected. The receptor set was obtained from a man aged 18-30 years in good health. Some clones in this sample may be carry-over from other donors' samples.

The chain links TRBV4-1 to TRBJ2-1, with 9 bases matching TRBD2. J gave up 4 bases and V 4 bases, and 5 bases lay outside the gene matches. This CDR3 comprises 15 residues. In germline, CDR1 is MGHRA, CDR2 YSYEKL. In nucleotides, the CDR3 is TGCGCCAGCAGCCCCATCGGACTAGCGTACAATGAGCAGTTCTTC. Translating gives CASSPIGLAYNEQFF.

The genes are TRBV28 and TRBJ1-2; TRBD1 aligns across 9 bases. Germline-derived CDR1 and CDR2 are MDHEN and SYDVKM. The CDR3 totals 15 residues. The J segment lost 8 bases and the V segment lost 3 bases, leaving 10 bases of the junction unmatched. The CDR3: CASSFAGTGKDGYTF. CDR3 sequence (DNA): TGTGCCAGCAGTTTCGCCGGGACAGGGAAGGACGGCTACACCTTC.

This chain links TRBV4-2 with TRBJ2-7; 12 bases line up with TRBD2. The germline gives CDR1 LGHNA, CDR2 YNFKEQ. Losses at the gene ends were 6 bases for V and 1 base for J; bases not matched to a gene: 4. The CDR3 extends over 15 amino acids. In nucleotides, the CDR3 is TGTGCCAGCAGAACTGGGACTAGCGGGTCCTACGAGCAGTACTTC. It encodes CASRTGTSGSYEQYF.

This clone was seen a single time. V is TRBV9 and J is TRBJ2-3; 10 bases map to TRBD2. Germline CDR1 and CDR2: SGDLS and YYNGEE. V was clipped by 4 bases and J by 3 bases; unmatched bases: 8. CDR3 length equals 16 residues. The CDR3 reads CASSQQAGGPTDTQYF. CDR3 coding DNA: TGTGCCAGCAGCCAGCAAGCGGGAGGGCCTACAGATACGCAGTATTTT. The variable domain in full, with the rest retrieved from reference TRBV9 and TRBJ2-3, is DSGVTQTPKHLITATGQRVTLRCSPRSGDLSVYWYQQSLDQGLQFLIQYYNGEERAKGNILERFSAQQFPDLHSELNLSSLELGDSALYFCASSQQAGGPTDTQYFGPGTRLTVL.

The V and J genes are TRBV7-6 and TRBJ1-5, with 7 bases matching TRBD1. The CDR3 runs to 15 residues. CDR1 is SGHVS, CDR2 FNYEAQ, per germline. V shed 1 base, J shed 8 bases, and the junction held 8 bases outside the gene matches. CDR3 residues: CASSLDQGGGEPQHF. For the CDR3, the DNA is TGTGCCAGCAGCTTAGATCAAGGGGGCGGGGAGCCCCAGCATTTT. Supplemented by reference TRBV7-6 and TRBJ1-5, the full variable domain reads GAGVSQSPRYKVTKRGQDVALRCDPISGHVSLYWYRQALGQGPEFLTYFNYEAQQDKSGLPNDRFSAERPEGSISTLTIQRTEQRDSAMYRCASSLDQGGGEPQHFGDGTRLSIL.

This chain uses TRBV7-6 with TRBJ2-5; 7 positions agree with TRBD2. CDR1 is SGHVS, CDR2 FNYEAQ, per germline. This CDR3 comprises 17 residues. After removal of 1 base from V and 5 bases from J, the junction contained 13 bases not matched to a gene. Here the CDR3 reads CASSLGGRLAGRETQYF. CDR3 nucleotides: TGTGCCAGCAGCTTAGGGGGGAGACTAGCAGGCCGGGAGACCCAGTACTTC.

V usage is TRBV14 and J usage is TRBJ2-1, with 7 bases lining up with TRBD2. Germline CDR1 is SGHDN and CDR2 is FVKESK. Losses at the gene ends were 0 bases for V and 4 bases for J; bases not matched to a gene: 9. The CDR3 has 17 residues. The DNA for the CDR3 is TGTGCCAGCAGCCAAGATCTAAGGGCTAGCGGTTACAATGAGCAGTTCTTC. It is translated as CASSQDLRASGYNEQFF.

The chain links TRBV6-1 to TRBJ1-1; D is unresolved. Germline V lookup: CDR1 MNHNS, CDR2 SASEGT. Trimming cost V 5 bases and J 4 bases, with 8 bases left between them. The CDR3 loop spans 12 amino acids. The chain's CDR3 is CASSRHGTEAFF. Here the CDR3 DNA reads TGTGCCAGCAGTAGACACGGCACTGAAGCTTTCTTT.

The chain couples TRBV28 to TRBJ2-7, with D uncertain. V dropped 6 bases and J dropped 2 bases, with 17 bases sitting between them. Germline V CDR1 and CDR2: MDHEN, SYDVKM. CDR3 length: 15 residues. The CDR3 here is CASSHLLRAPYEQYF. The CDR3 DNA follows: TGTGCCAGCAGCCACCTACTCCGGGCCCCCTACGAGCAGTACTTC.

V is TRBV6-1 and J is TRBJ2-7; no clear D. V lost 6 bases, J lost 2 bases, and 17 bases lay in between. CDR1 is MNHNS, CDR2 SASEGT, per germline. There are 15 residues in the CDR3. The CDR3 loop is CASSLLAVFAYEQYF. The CDR3 coding sequence is TGTGCCAGCAGCCTGTTGGCGGTCTTCGCCTACGAGCAGTACTTC.

This clone was seen a single time. V is TRBV27 and J is TRBJ2-5; D possibly corresponds to TRBD1 (5 bases). CDR3 length equals 15 residues. V dropped 2 bases and J dropped 2 bases, with 12 bases sitting between them. Germline V gene data show CDR1 as MNHEY and CDR2 as SMNVEV (reference sequence). The CDR3 region has the DNA TGTGCCAGCAGTTTACGACAGAACCTTCAAGAGACCCAGTACTTC. Amino acid sequence: CASSLRQNLQETQYF.

The chain is built from TRBV9 and TRBJ2-5, with D uncertain. Trimming shortened V by 0 bases and J by 3 bases, and 6 bases separated the two germline ends. The V gene's germline CDR1 is SGDLS and CDR2 YYNGEE. This CDR3 is built from 13 residues. The CDR3 sequence is CASSVDKEETQYF. CDR3 nucleotides: TGTGCCAGCAGCGTAGACAAGGAAGAGACCCAGTACTTC.

This clone occurred once. The sample has other DNA sequences that encode this CDR3 too. V usage is TRBV10-2 and J usage is TRBJ1-5; no clear D gene. The germline CDR1 and CDR2 sequences are WSHSY and SAAADI. Between the trimmed V and J ends, which lost 0 bases and 4 bases, there was a span of 4 bases. The CDR3 is 13 residues long. The CDR3 DNA reads as TGCGCCAGCAGTGAGTCGAGTAATCAGCCCCAGCATTTT. Its protein product is CASSESSNQPQHF.

The rearrangement links TRBV18 to TRBJ2-7; 10 positions match TRBD1. V was clipped by 5 bases and J by 5 bases; unmatched bases: 12. Per germline, CDR1 KGHSH and CDR2 LQKENI. The CDR3 totals 16 residues. The CDR3 DNA sequence: TGTGCCAGCTCATCCTTAACGGGACAGGGGTCTCACGAGCAGTACTTC. Translating gives CASSSLTGQGSHEQYF.

With respect to this clone: Other DNA sequences in the sample encode the same CDR3. The chain is built from TRBV5-1 and TRBJ1-2; D unclear. Deletions cut 0 bases from V and 8 bases from J, with 11 bases between. The CDR3 consists of 13 residues. The germline V gene has CDR1 SGHRS and CDR2 YFSETQ. The CDR3 protein is CASSLDTTGGYTF. In nucleotides, the CDR3 is TGCGCCAGCAGCTTGGACACGACGGGCGGCTACACCTTC.

The chain joins TRBV11-2 to TRBJ1-4; no definite D call. The V end was cut by 5 bases, the J end by 7 bases, with 23 bases between. This CDR3 comprises 17 residues. CDR1 and CDR2 from the germline V gene are SGHAT and FQNNGV. CDR3: CASSPPAQVIRREKLFF. The CDR3 DNA is TGTGCCAGCAGCCCTCCGGCCCAGGTTATCCGGCGTGAAAAACTGTTTTTT. The full variable domain, with the rest looked up from reference TRBV11-2 and TRBJ1-4, is EAGVAQSPRYKIIEKRQSVAFWCNPISGHATLYWYQQILGQGPKLLIQFQNNGVVDDSQLPKDRFSAERLKGVDSTLKIQPAKLEDSAVYLCASSPPAQVIRREKLFFGSGTQLSVL.

The chain employs TRBV2 and TRBJ2-5; tentatively, D is TRBD2 (6 bases). The CDR3 covers 14 residues. Germline-derived CDR1 and CDR2 are SNHLY and FYNNEI. Deletions cut 6 bases from V and 4 bases from J, with 15 bases between. The CDR3 reads CASSPGGKRETQYF. The CDR3 region has the DNA TGTGCCAGCAGCCCCGGGGGAAAGAGAGAGACCCAGTACTTC.

Points on this clone: The sample holds other DNA sequences that translate to the same CDR3. CDR3 DNA: TGTGCCACCAGCAGAGATCGTCAGGCCTATGGCTACACCTTC. Its protein product is CATSRDRQAYGYTF. The chain recombines TRBV15 with TRBJ1-2, with D unresolved. The CDR3 contains 14 residues. Trimming shortened V by 0 bases and J by 4 bases, and 9 bases separated the two germline ends. Germline V gives CDR1 LNHNV, CDR2 YYDKDF (reference sequence).

As for this clone: The same CDR3 can be traced to other DNA sequences in this sample. This rearrangement joins TRBV30 to TRBJ1-1; TRBD1 might be the D (5 bases). Germline lookup yields CDR1 GTSNPN and CDR2 SVGIG (reference sequence). V was cut by 0 bases and J by 4 bases, with 9 bases left in between. There are 13 residues in the CDR3. The CDR3 spells CAWSVRTGTEAFF. For the CDR3, the DNA is TGTGCCTGGAGTGTACGAACAGGCACTGAAGCTTTCTTT.

CDR3 nucleotides: TGTGCCAGCAGTATCCTCACAGGGAGAAGGGAGACCCAGTACTTC. This gives the protein CASSILTGRRETQYF. The chain is built from TRBV6-5 and TRBJ2-5, with D tentatively TRBD1 (6 bases). Per the germline V gene, CDR1 is MNHEY and CDR2 is SVGAGI. V gave up 5 bases and J gave up 5 bases, with 18 bases separating them. This CDR3 spans 15 amino acids.

The CDR3 is CASRATANTEAFF. CDR3 DNA: TGTGCCAGCAGGGCGACAGCGAACACTGAAGCTTTCTTT. The genes are TRBV9 and TRBJ1-1, with D possibly matching TRBD1 (5 bases). V was pared by 5 bases and J by 1 base, with 9 bases between. The CDR3 loop spans 13 amino acids. Germline assignment: CDR1 SGDLS and CDR2 YYNGEE.